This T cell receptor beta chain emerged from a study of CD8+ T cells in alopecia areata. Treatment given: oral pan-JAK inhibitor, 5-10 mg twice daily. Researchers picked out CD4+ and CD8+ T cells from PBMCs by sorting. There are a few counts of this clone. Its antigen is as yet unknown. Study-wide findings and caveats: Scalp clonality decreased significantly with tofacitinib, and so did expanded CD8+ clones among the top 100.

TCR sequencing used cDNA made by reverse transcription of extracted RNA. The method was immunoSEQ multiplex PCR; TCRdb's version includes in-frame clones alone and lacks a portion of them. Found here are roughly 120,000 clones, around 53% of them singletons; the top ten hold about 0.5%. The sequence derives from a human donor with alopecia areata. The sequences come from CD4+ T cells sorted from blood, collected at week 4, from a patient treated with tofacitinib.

The CDR3 DNA is TGCGCCAGCAGCGGGACCGGGACAGCTAATGAAAAACTGTTTTTT. Protein: CASSGTGTANEKLFF. V gene TRBV5-1 combines with J gene TRBJ1-4; 7 nucleotides align to TRBD1. Germline values: CDR1 SGHRS, CDR2 YFSETQ. V was pared by 4 bases and J by 3 bases, with 6 bases of the junction left unmatched. The CDR3 length is 15 residues.